Presented here are 10 T cell receptor beta chains from one specimen sequenced in a study of blood T cell repertoires in COVID-19. Data came from immunoSEQ multiplex PCR; TCRdb stores just in-frame clones and leaves some out. This table has roughly 300,000 clones, around 85% appearing once. The material sequenced was peripheral blood. The receptors come from a human donor in a cohort sampled during active COVID-19.

The gene calls are TRBV4-2 and TRBJ1-6; 9 bases agree with TRBD1. Germline V CDR1 and CDR2: LGHNA, YNFKEQ. V was clipped by 4 bases and J by 8 bases; unmatched bases: 3. CDR3 length equals 14 residues. As DNA, the CDR3 is TGTGCCAGCAGCCCTGGGACAGGGTATTCACCCCTCCACTTT. Amino acid sequence: CASSPGTGYSPLHF.

V and J are TRBV29-1 and TRBJ2-3, with 8 bases that match TRBD2. In germline, CDR1 is SQVTM, CDR2 ANQGSEA. CDR3 length: 14 amino acids. V lost 4 bases, J lost 4 bases, and 7 bases stayed unmatched. This CDR3 is CSVVGRGGSDTQYF. Here the CDR3 DNA reads TGCAGCGTTGTAGGACGGGGGGGCTCAGATACGCAGTATTTT.

This clone was seen more than once but under ten times. V usage is TRBV6-4 and J usage is TRBJ2-7, with D possibly TRBD2 on 7 matching bases. V shed 10 bases and J shed 3 bases, with 19 bases lying between them. The CDR3 consists of 14 residues. CDR1 is MRHNA and CDR2 is SNTAGT in the germline V gene. The CDR3 DNA follows: TGTGCCACCCCCATAAGGGGGGGTAGCTACGAGCAGTACTTC. It is translated as CATPIRGGSYEQYF.

As for this clone: The sample carries other DNA sequences with the same CDR3. The CDR3 DNA follows: TGTGCCAGCAGTGACAGATCTGGGGCCAACGTCCTGACTTTC. It yields the protein CASSDRSGANVLTF. This chain uses TRBV2 with TRBJ2-6; D ambiguous. This CDR3 has 14 amino acids. Trimming took 3 bases from V and 1 from J, leaving 4 bases between them. Germline CDR1 and CDR2: SNHLY and FYNNEI.

The chain links TRBV5-6 to TRBJ1-2, with D perhaps matching TRBD1 (5 bases). The CDR3 loop spans 14 amino acids. Trimming shortened V by 0 bases and J by 2 bases, and 8 bases separated the two germline ends. CDR1 is SGHDT, CDR2 YYEEEE, per germline. The CDR3 loop is CASSLDGGNYGYTF. Written as DNA, the CDR3 is TGTGCCAGCAGCTTGGATGGGGGGAACTATGGCTACACCTTC.

In DNA, the CDR3 is TGTGCCAGCAGTGTAAGACCCGGGACAGGGGTTGGGGAGCTGTTTTTT. Encoded protein: CASSVRPGTGVGELFF. The chain employs TRBV6-1 and TRBJ2-2; 10 bases map to TRBD1. This CDR3 is built from 16 residues. The germline V gene encodes CDR1 MNHNS and CDR2 SASEGT. Trimming removed 4 bases from V and 8 bases from J; junction bases left unmatched: 10.

CDR3 in amino acids: CASSINRANEQFF. In DNA, the CDR3 is TGTGCCAGTAGTATCAACAGGGCCAATGAGCAGTTCTTC. The genes are TRBV19 and TRBJ2-1; D is possibly TRBD1 (6 bases). Trimming took 3 bases from V and 6 from J, leaving 9 bases between them. There are 13 residues in the CDR3. Germline CDR1 is LNHDA and CDR2 is SQIVND (reference sequence).

In nucleotides, the CDR3 is TGTGCCAGCAGCTTAGGGGCATGGGGGGGTTCACCCCTCCACTTT. Protein sequence: CASSLGAWGGSPLHF. This chain connects TRBV11-2 to TRBJ1-6, with D perhaps matching TRBD1 (5 bases). CDR3 length equals 15 residues. The germline V gene has CDR1 SGHAT and CDR2 FQNNGV. V dropped 1 base and J dropped 9 bases, with 13 bases sitting between them.

This chain links TRBV30 with TRBJ1-5, with D unclear. The germline V gene encodes CDR1 GTSNPN and CDR2 SVGIG (reference sequence). The CDR3 covers 15 residues. Deletions cut 0 bases from V and 4 bases from J, with 13 bases between. CDR3: CAWSVGLRKNQPQHF. In DNA, the CDR3 is TGTGCCTGGAGTGTTGGGTTGAGGAAAAATCAGCCCCAGCATTTT.

This clone has more than one count but fewer than ten. The chain carries TRBV5-3 and TRBJ1-2; a weak D match, TRBD1 (5 bases). TRBV5-3 falls under the ORF class, with uncertain function. The V gene lost 3 bases and the J gene lost 3 bases, with 9 bases spanning the gap. The CDR3 contains 13 residues. The CDR3 DNA sequence: TGTGCCAGAAGCTGGACATCCTACTATGGCTACACCTTC. Translation gives CARSWTSYYGYTF.